This TCR beta chain stems from a study of T cells in Graves' hyperthyroidism and ophthalmopathy. J lost 0 bases, V lost 8 bases, and 7 bases had no gene match. The CDR3 loop spans 15 amino acids. Germline V gene data show CDR1 as MDHEN and CDR2 as SYDVKM. Patients between 18 and 65 years old had hyperthyroidism, newly diagnosed and lasting under 2 months. Not enrolled were patients with uncontrolled infection, other autoimmune disease, pregnancy or lactation. Whole-study results and caveats: Progression to ophthalmopathy was predicted a median of approximately 6.4 months early.

This clonotype was detected many times. Its target is unknown. Authors of the study amplified TCR beta CDR3 regions from RNA transcripts. HTBI primers drove first-round RT-PCR of the TCR CDR3. MiXCR was run by TCRdb on the multiplex PCR reads, yielding one entry per CDR3 protein. The sample carries about 290,000 distinct CDR3 sequences, roughly an eighth recorded once. This TCR derives from a woman between 40 and 50 years old with Graves' hyperthyroidism. Source material: blood. This chain links TRBV28 with TRBJ2-4, with 7 nucleotides matching TRBD1. CDR3 bases: TGTGCCAGCGGGGGACAGCTCCTAGCCAAAAACATTCAGTACTTC. Translated: CASGGQLLAKNIQYF.